These 2 T cell receptor beta chains came from one sample sequenced in a study of T cells in Graves' hyperthyroidism and ophthalmopathy. TCR beta CDR3 sequences were amplified from RNA transcripts. During a first-round RT-PCR of the TCR CDR3, the HTBI primer set was used. TCRdb processed the multiplex PCR reads anew with MiXCR; each CDR3 protein has one entry. The sample yields hundreds of thousands of distinct CDR3 sequences, approximately 26% seen once. The sequenced sample was blood. The receptors were gathered from a man aged 35 to 55 with Graves' hyperthyroidism that later progressed to Graves' ophthalmopathy.

This clonotype was seen a handful of times. The rearrangement joins TRBV6-1 to TRBJ2-7; TRBD1 matches 9 bases. With 6 bases clipped from V and 5 bases from J, the junction kept 11 bases outside the gene matches. CDR1 and CDR2 from the germline V gene are MNHNS and SASEGT. The CDR3 loop spans 15 amino acids. CDR3 DNA: TGTGCCAGCAGCCCCGCGGGGACAGGGTCACACGAGCAGTACTTC. It yields the protein CASSPAGTGSHEQYF.

This clonotype appeared once. The chain's CDR3 is CASSLEPDFLGYTF. The CDR3, as DNA: TGTGCCAGCAGCTTAGAGCCAGACTTCTTAGGCTACACCTTC. The chain is built from TRBV7-2 and TRBJ1-2; no clear D. Trimming pared 1 base from V and 8 bases from J, leaving 14 bases between. This CDR3 is built from 14 residues. The germline V gene encodes CDR1 SGHTA and CDR2 FQGNSA.